Listed below are T cell receptor beta chains from one sample, sequenced in a study of cytomegalovirus exposure and HLA in healthy donors. The protocol was immunoSEQ multiplex PCR, while the TCRdb copy is restricted to in-frame clones and leaves out a portion. The sample contains approximately 98,000 clones, about 74% of which appear only once. The specimen was PBMCs. All receptors derive from a male donor in good health and CMV-seronegative. CDR3s include the opening cysteine and the closing phenylalanine or tryptophan. D genes are given only for firm matches. Clone size is given for some rows only: seen once, a few or many times, or a class if the clone is expanded.

>TRBV7-9|TRBJ2-5|TRBD2|NA
CASSSLGLAGETQYF
TGTGCCAGCAGCTCCCTAGGACTAGCGGGAGAGACCCAGTACTTC
>TRBV4-3|TRBJ2-1|NA|NA
CASSQDGLEGADYNEQFF
TGCGCCAGCAGCCAAGATGGTTTGGAGGGGGCCGACTACAATGAGCAGTTCTTC
>TRBV6-1|TRBJ2-1|TRBD2|once
CASSEATGEGLAGTYNEQFF
TGTGCCAGCAGTGAAGCAACAGGGGAAGGACTAGCGGGAACTTACAATGAGCAGTTCTTC
>TRBV25-1|TRBJ2-1|TRBD2|NA
CASSDPLADSSYNEQFF
TGTGCCAGCAGTGACCCCCTAGCGGATAGCTCCTACAATGAGCAGTTCTTC
>TRBV11-2|TRBJ1-1|NA|few
CASSLGSGGAFF
TGTGCCAGCAGCTTAGGGTCGGGGGGAGCTTTCTTT
>TRBV28|TRBJ2-3|NA|NA
CASSPPGTSTDTQYF
TGTGCCAGCAGTCCACCGGGGACTAGCACAGATACGCAGTATTTT
>TRBV6-1|TRBJ2-7|TRBD1|once
CASSGGQGPYEQYF
TGTGCCAGCAGTGGGGGACAGGGCCCCTACGAGCAGTACTTC
>TRBV5-4|TRBJ2-3|NA|NA
CASSGLRTGTDTQYF
TGTGCCAGCAGCGGGTTAAGGACTGGCACAGATACGCAGTATTTT
>TRBV29-1|TRBJ1-2|NA|few
CSVDLTGANYGYTF
TGCAGCGTTGATTTGACAGGTGCTAACTATGGCTACACCTTC
>TRBV5-1|TRBJ2-7|TRBD1|NA
CASSRTGGAGEQYF
TGCGCCAGCAGCAGAACAGGGGGCGCGGGGGAGCAGTACTTC
>TRBV2|TRBJ1-4|TRBD1|few
CASSDSIPGGNEKLFF
TGTGCCAGCAGCGACAGTATTCCAGGGGGTAATGAAAAACTGTTTTTT
>TRBV27|TRBJ2-7|NA|NA
CASSPWTGYEQYF
TGTGCCAGCAGTCCATGGACGGGATACGAGCAGTACTTC
>TRBV5-4|TRBJ2-3|TRBD2|NA
CASSPPGGAGDVLRDTQYF
TGTGCCAGCAGCCCCCCCGGGGGAGCGGGAGATGTGCTCAGAGATACGCAGTATTTT
>TRBV5-5|TRBJ2-1|TRBD1|NA
CASSYTLGQGPNNEQFF
TGTGCCAGCAGCTATACGCTGGGACAGGGGCCGAACAATGAGCAGTTCTTC
>TRBV27|TRBJ2-7|NA|NA
CASSFRGAEQYF
TGTGCCAGCAGTTTCCGGGGAGCCGAGCAGTACTTC
>TRBV2|TRBJ2-2|TRBD2|few
CASRGGTLNTGELFF
TGTGCCAGCAGGGGGGGGACTTTGAACACCGGGGAGCTGTTTTTT
>TRBV5-8|TRBJ1-3|NA|NA
CASSLQSGSGNTIYF
TGTGCCAGCAGCTTGCAGTCGGGTTCTGGAAACACCATATATTTT
>TRBV7-3|TRBJ2-3|NA|NA
CASSRTRGDTQYF
TGTGCCAGCAGCCGGACGAGGGGGGATACGCAGTATTTT
>TRBV18|TRBJ2-3|NA|NA
CASSPSGVTDTQYF
TGTGCCAGCTCACCATCGGGAGTAACAGATACGCAGTATTTT
>TRBV7-9|TRBJ2-3|NA|NA
CASSWRPTDTQYF
TGTGCCAGCAGTTGGAGACCGACAGATACGCAGTATTTT
>TRBV6-5|TRBJ1-2|NA|NA
CASMPRGGGNYGYTF
TGTGCCAGCATGCCGCGCGGGGGTGGTAACTATGGCTACACCTTC
>TRBV15|TRBJ1-1|TRBD1|NA
CATSGRTGPLTEAFF
TGTGCCACCAGCGGGCGGACAGGGCCCCTCACTGAAGCTTTCTTT
>TRBV27|TRBJ1-5|TRBD1|NA
CASSPRGVSNQPQHF
TGTGCCAGCAGTCCCAGGGGGGTCAGCAATCAGCCCCAGCATTTT
>TRBV2|TRBJ2-1|TRBD2|NA
CASSVTSGPYNEQFF
TGTGCCAGCAGTGTTACTAGCGGACCTTACAATGAGCAGTTCTTC
>TRBV27|TRBJ2-1|TRBD2|NA
CASSLSGGTSGIRSPYNEQFF
TGTGCCAGCAGTTTATCGGGGGGGACTAGCGGGATTCGGTCCCCCTACAATGAGCAGTTCTTC
>TRBV19|TRBJ2-5|TRBD2|NA
CASSRAGAQETQYF
TGTGCCAGTAGTAGGGCGGGAGCCCAAGAGACCCAGTACTTC
>TRBV18|TRBJ1-1|TRBD1|NA
CASSPLGTGGRGTEAFF
TGTGCCAGCTCACCGCTTGGGACAGGGGGCAGGGGCACTGAAGCTTTCTTT
>TRBV28|TRBJ2-5|NA|NA
CASRVQRATQTQYF
TGTGCCAGCAGGGTTCAGCGGGCCACTCAGACCCAGTACTTC
>TRBV27|TRBJ2-7|NA|NA
CASSLPGREQYF
TGTGCCAGCAGTTTACCCGGGAGAGAGCAGTACTTC
>TRBV5-1|TRBJ2-5|TRBD1|NA
CASSFTTGHLETQYF
TGCGCCAGCAGCTTTACGACAGGGCACTTAGAGACCCAGTACTTC
>TRBV5-4|TRBJ2-1|TRBD1|NA
CASSPRDRGTYNEQFF
TGTGCCAGCAGCCCACGGGACAGGGGAACCTACAATGAGCAGTTCTTC